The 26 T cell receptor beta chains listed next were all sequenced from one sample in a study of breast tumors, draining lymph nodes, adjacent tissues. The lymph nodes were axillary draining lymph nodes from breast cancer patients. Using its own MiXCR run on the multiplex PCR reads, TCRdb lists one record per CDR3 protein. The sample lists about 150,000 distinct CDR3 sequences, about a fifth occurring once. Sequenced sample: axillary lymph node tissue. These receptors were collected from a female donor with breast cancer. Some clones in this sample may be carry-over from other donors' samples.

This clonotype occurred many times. CDR3 sequence (DNA): TGCGCCAGCAGCTTGCAGGGACTAGCGGCTTACAATGAGCAGTTCTTC. It yields the protein CASSLQGLAAYNEQFF. The chain joins TRBV5-1 to TRBJ2-1; TRBD2 matches at 11 bases. Germline assignment: CDR1 SGHRS and CDR2 YFSETQ. V lost 1 base and J lost 4; bases outside the gene matches: 4. This CDR3 contains 16 residues.

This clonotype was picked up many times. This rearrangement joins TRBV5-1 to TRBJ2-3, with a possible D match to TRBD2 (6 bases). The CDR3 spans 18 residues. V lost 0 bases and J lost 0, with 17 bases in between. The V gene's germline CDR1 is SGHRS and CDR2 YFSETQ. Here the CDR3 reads CASSLALVAVASTDTQYF. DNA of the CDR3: TGCGCCAGCAGCTTGGCCTTGGTAGCGGTTGCTAGCACAGATACGCAGTATTTT.

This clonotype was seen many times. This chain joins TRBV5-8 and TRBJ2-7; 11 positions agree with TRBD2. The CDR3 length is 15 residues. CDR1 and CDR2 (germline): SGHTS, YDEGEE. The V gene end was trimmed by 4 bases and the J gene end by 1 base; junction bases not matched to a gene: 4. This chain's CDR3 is CASSQGLAESYEQYF. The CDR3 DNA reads TGTGCCAGCAGCCAGGGACTAGCGGAGTCCTACGAGCAGTACTTC.

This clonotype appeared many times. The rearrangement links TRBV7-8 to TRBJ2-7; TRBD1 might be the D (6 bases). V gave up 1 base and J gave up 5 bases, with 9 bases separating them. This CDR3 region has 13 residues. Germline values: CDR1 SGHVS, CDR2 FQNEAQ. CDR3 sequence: CASSLDRDNEQYF. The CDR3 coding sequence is TGTGCCAGCAGCTTAGACAGGGACAACGAGCAGTACTTC.

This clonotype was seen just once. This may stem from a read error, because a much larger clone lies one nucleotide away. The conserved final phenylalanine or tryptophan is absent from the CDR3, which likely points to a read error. The CDR3 loop is CASSRTVGLAGTYQETQYL. The CDR3 DNA reads TGTGCCAGCAGCCGTACAGTGGGACTAGCGGGAACGTACCAAGAGACCCAGTACCTC. This chain connects TRBV12-3 or TRBV12-4 to TRBJ2-5; 13 bases align to TRBD2. The CDR3 is 19 residues long. V shed 6 bases, J shed 0 bases, and the junction held 13 bases outside the gene matches.

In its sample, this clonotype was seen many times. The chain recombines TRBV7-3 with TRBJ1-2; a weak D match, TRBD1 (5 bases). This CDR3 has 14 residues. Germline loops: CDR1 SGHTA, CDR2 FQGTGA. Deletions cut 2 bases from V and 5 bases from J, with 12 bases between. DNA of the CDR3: TGTGCCAGCAGCTTAGATGCAGGGTCGTATGGCTACACCTTC. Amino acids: CASSLDAGSYGYTF.

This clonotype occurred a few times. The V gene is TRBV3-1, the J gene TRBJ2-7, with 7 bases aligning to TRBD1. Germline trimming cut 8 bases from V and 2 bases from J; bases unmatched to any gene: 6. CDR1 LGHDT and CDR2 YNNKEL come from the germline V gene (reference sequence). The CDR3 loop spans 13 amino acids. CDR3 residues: CASERQGTYEQYF. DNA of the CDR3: TGTGCCAGCGAAAGACAGGGTACCTACGAGCAGTACTTC.

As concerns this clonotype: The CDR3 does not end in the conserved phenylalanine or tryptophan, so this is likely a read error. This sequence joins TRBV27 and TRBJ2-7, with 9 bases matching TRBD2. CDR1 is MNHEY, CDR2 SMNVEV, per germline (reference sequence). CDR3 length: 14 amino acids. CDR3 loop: CASRDSGRGYEQYL. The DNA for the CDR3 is TGCGCCAGCAGGGATAGCGGGAGAGGGTACGAGCAGTACCTC.

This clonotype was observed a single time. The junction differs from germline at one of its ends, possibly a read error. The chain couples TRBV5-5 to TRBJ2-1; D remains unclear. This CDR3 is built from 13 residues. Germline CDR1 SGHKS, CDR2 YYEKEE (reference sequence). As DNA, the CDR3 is TGTGCCAGCAGCTTGGGCCCCTACAATGGGCAGTTCTTC. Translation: CASSLGPYNGQFF.

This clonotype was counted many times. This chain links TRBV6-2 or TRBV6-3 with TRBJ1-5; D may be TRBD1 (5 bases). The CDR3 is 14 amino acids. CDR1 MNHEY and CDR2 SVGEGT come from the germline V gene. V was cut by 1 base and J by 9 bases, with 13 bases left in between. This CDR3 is CASSYWDGTAPQHF. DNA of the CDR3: TGTGCCAGCAGTTACTGGGACGGCACGGCGCCCCAGCATTTT.

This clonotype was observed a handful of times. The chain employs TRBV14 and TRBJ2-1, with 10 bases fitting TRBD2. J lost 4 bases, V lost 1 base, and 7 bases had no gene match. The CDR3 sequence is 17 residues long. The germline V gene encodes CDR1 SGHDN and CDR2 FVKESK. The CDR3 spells CASSQGVAGGQYNEQFF. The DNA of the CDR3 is TGTGCCAGCAGCCAAGGAGTAGCGGGAGGACAGTACAATGAGCAGTTCTTC. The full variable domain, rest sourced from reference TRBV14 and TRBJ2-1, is EAGVTQFPSHSVIEKGQTVTLRCDPISGHDNLYWYRRVMGKEIKFLLHFVKESKQDESGMPNNRFLAERTGGTYSTLKVQPAELEDSGVYFCASSQGVAGGQYNEQFFGPGTRLTVL.

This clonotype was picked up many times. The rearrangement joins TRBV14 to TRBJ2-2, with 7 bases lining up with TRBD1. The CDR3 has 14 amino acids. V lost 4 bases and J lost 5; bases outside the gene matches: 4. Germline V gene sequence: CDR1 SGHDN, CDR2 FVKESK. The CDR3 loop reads CASSPPTGTGELFF. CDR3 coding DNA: TGTGCCAGCAGCCCTCCGACAGGGACCGGGGAGCTGTTTTTT.

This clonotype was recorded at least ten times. The CDR3 is CASSQDLGLGQETQYF. The CDR3 nucleotides are TGTGCCAGCAGCCAAGATTTGGGACTTGGACAAGAGACCCAGTACTTC. The chain has TRBV4-2 and TRBJ2-5; D is possibly TRBD2 (6 bases). Germline CDR1 reads LGHNA; CDR2 reads YNFKEQ. This CDR3 is built from 16 residues. V was shortened by 0 bases and J by 2 bases, with 13 bases between the two germline ends.

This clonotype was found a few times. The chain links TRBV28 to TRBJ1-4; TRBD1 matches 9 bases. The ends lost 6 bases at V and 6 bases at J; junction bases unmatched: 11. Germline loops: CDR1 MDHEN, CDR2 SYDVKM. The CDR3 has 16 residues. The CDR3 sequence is CASRPNRGQGDEKLFF. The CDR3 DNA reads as TGTGCCAGCAGACCCAACAGGGGGCAAGGGGATGAAAAACTGTTTTTT.

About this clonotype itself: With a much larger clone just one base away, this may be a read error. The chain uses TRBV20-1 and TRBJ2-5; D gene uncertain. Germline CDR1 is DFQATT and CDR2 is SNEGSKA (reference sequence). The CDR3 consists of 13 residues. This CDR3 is CSASILLPEAQYF. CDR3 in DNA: TGCAGTGCTAGTATCCTCCTCCCAGAGGCCCAGTACTTC.

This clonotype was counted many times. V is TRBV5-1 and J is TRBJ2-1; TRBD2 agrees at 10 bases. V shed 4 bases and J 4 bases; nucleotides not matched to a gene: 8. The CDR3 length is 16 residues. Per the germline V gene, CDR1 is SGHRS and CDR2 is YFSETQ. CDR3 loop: CASSQRRLAGYNEQFF. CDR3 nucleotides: TGCGCCAGCAGCCAGAGAAGACTAGCGGGTTACAATGAGCAGTTCTTC.

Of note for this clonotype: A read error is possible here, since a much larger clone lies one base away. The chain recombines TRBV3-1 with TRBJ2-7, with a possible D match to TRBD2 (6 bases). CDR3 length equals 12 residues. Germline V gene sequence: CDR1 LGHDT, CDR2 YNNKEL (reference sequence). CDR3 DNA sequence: TGTGCCAGCAGCCAAGGGGGAGGCGAGCAGAACTTC. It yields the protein CASSQGGGEQNF.

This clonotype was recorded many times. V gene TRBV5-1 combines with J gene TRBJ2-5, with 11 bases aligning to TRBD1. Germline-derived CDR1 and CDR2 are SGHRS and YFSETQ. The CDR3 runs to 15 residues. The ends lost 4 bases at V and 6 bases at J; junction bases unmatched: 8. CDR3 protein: CASSPGTGGLKTQYF. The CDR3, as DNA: TGCGCCAGCAGCCCCGGGACAGGGGGATTGAAGACCCAGTACTTC.

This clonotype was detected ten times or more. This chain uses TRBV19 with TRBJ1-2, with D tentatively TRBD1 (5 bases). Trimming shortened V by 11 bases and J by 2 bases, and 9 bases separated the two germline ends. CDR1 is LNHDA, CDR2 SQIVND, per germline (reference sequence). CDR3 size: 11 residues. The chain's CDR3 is CASGGNYGYTF. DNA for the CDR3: TGTGCCTCGGGGGGGAACTATGGCTACACCTTC.

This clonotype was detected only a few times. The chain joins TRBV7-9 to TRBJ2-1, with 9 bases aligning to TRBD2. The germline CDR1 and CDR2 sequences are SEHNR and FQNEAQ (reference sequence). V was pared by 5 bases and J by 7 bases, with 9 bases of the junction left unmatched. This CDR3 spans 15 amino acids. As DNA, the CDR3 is TGTGCCAGCAGCGCCGGGACTAGCAATACGAATGAGCAGTTCTTC. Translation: CASSAGTSNTNEQFF.

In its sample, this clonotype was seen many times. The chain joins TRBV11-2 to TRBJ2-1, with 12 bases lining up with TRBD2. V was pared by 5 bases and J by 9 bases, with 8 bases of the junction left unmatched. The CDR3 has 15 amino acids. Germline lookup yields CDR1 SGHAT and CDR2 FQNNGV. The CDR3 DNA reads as TGTGCCAGCAGCCCAAGGACTAGCGGGATTTTTGAGCAGTTCTTC. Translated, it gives CASSPRTSGIFEQFF.

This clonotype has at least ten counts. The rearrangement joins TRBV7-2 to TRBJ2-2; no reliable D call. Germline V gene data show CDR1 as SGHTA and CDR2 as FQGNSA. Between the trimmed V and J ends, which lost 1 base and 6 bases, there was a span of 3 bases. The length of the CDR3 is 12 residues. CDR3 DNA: TGTGCCAGCAGCTTAGACTCCGGGGAGCTGTTTTTT. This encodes CASSLDSGELFF.

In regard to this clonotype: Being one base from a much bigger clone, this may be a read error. CDR3 region: CASSLFGGRACNEQFF. For the CDR3, the DNA is TGTGCCAGCAGCTTATTTGGCGGGAGGGCCTGCAATGAGCAGTTCTTC. The rearrangement joins TRBV13 to TRBJ2-1; 9 bases are shared with TRBD2. Losses at the gene ends were 2 bases for V and 6 bases for J; bases not matched to a gene: 8. The CDR3 sequence is 16 residues long. Per the germline V gene, CDR1 is PRHDT and CDR2 is FYEKMQ (reference sequence).

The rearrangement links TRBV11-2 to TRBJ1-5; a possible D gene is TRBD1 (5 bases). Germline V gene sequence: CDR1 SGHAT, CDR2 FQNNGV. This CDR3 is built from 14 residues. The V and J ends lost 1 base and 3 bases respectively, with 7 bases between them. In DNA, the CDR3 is TGTGCCAGCAGCTTAGGGGACGCCAATCAGCCCCAGCATTTT. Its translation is CASSLGDANQPQHF. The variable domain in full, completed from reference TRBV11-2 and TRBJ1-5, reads EAGVAQSPRYKIIEKRQSVAFWCNPISGHATLYWYQQILGQGPKLLIQFQNNGVVDDSQLPKDRFSAERLKGVDSTLKIQPAKLEDSAVYLCASSLGDANQPQHFGDGTRLSIL.

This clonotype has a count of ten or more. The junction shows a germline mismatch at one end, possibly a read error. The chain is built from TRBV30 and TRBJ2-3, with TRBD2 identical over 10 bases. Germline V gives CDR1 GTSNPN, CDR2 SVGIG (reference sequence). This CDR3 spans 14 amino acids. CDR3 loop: CAWRAGSTSGTLDF. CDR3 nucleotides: TGTGCCTGGAGGGCTGGGAGTACTAGCGGGACATTGGATTTT.

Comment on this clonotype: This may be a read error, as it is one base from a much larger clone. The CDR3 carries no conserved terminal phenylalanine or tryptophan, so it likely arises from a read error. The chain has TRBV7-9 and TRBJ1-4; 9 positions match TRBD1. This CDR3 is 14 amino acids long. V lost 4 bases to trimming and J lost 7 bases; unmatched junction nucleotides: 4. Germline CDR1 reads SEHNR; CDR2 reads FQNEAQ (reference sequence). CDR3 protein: CASSSDRGAEKLFL. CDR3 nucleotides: TGTGCCAGCAGCTCGGACAGGGGTGCTGAAAAACTGTTTCTT.